Below, one T cell receptor beta chain is given with its context. The CDR3 spans 13 residues. CDR1 is SGHAT and CDR2 is FQNNGV in the germline V gene. The junction had 2 bases not matched to a gene; V was cut back by 6 bases and J by 0 bases. PCR used 60 Vbeta primers and 13 Jbeta primers. The repertoire was sequenced with immunoSEQ multiplex PCR; TCRdb's copy has only in-frame clones and lacks some. The sample yields some 170,000 clones, 60% to 85% seen once. The sample is drawn from a study of cytomegalovirus exposure and HLA in healthy donors. Study-wide background: The Caucasian-associated ancestry cluster contained 81% of the 300 to 400 genotyped donors.

The receptor comes from a man aged 30 to 45 in good health and CMV-seropositive. J is TRBJ2-7 and V is TRBV11-2, with 7 bases identical to TRBD1. Material for sequencing was PBMCs. The DNA for the CDR3 is TGTGCCAGCAGTTGGGACAGCTCCTACGAGCAGTACTTC. It is translated as CASSWDSSYEQYF.